The entry that follows covers one T cell receptor beta chain sequence. Its antigen is not identified. Method: immunoSEQ multiplex PCR; TCRdb's copy keeps in-frame clones and lacks some. The table shows over 50,000 clones, with 81% occurring only once. There was relapse after autologous stem cell transplantation in every patient, and there was variation in brentuximab vedotin exposure. The data belong to a study of PD-1 blockade in classical Hodgkin lymphoma. Points from the study as a whole: Patients with a complete response exhibited baseline diversity comparable to newly diagnosed patients.

The receptor's source is a human donor with classical Hodgkin lymphoma. The sequencing used peripheral blood mononuclear cells (PBMCs), collected at baseline.

CDR3 bases: TGTGCCAGCAGTGGCAGTAGGAGCGGACGCCTCACAGATACGCAGTATTTT. Its translation: CASSGSRSGRLTDTQYF. The chain couples TRBV6-1 to TRBJ2-3; possible D gene TRBD2, 5 bases. The germline V and J ends were trimmed by 4 bases and 2 bases, with 19 bases remaining between them. CDR3 size: 17 residues. CDR1 is MNHNS and CDR2 is SASEGT in the germline V gene.